One and the same sample provided the 3 T cell receptor beta chains below, sequenced in a study of early T cells in non-severe SARS-CoV-2 infection. Each CDR3 protein is one row after TCRdb ran MiXCR on the 5' RACE reads. Of around 80,000 distinct CDR3 sequences in the sample, approximately 10% were seen once. The sample in question was whole blood, obtained at baseline. All receptors come from an adult who was a healthcare worker with PCR-confirmed SARS-CoV-2 infection or an uninfected control (not recorded which).

This clonotype was observed a handful of times. V usage is TRBV7-9 and J usage is TRBJ1-1; the D gene is possibly TRBD1 (6 bases). This CDR3 is 14 amino acids long. Trimming stripped 2 bases from V and 4 bases from J, with 11 bases between. Germline loops: CDR1 SEHNR, CDR2 FQNEAQ (reference sequence). The CDR3, as DNA: TGTGCCAGCAGCTTACAAGCAGGGGCCACTGAAGCTTTCTTT. Its translation: CASSLQAGATEAFF.

This clonotype showed up many times. The chain joins TRBV6-4 to TRBJ1-1, with TRBD1 matching over 8 bases. The CDR3 has 13 residues. Germline values: CDR1 MRHNA, CDR2 SNTAGT. Unmatched junction bases numbered 11, after V lost 8 bases and J lost 9 bases. The CDR3 region has the DNA TGTGCCAGCGAGGACAGGGTCGGTTGGCAAGCTTTCTTT. As protein: CASEDRVGWQAFF.

This clonotype was detected ten times or more. The chain is built from TRBV11-2 and TRBJ2-2, with a possible D match to TRBD2 (6 bases). Germline assignment: CDR1 SGHAT and CDR2 FQNNGV. CDR3 length: 16 amino acids. V dropped 3 bases and J dropped 2 bases, with 13 bases sitting between them. The CDR3 DNA reads TGTGCCAGCAGCTTGATGGCGGGGTTTAACACCGGGGAGCTGTTTTTT. This codes for CASSLMAGFNTGELFF.